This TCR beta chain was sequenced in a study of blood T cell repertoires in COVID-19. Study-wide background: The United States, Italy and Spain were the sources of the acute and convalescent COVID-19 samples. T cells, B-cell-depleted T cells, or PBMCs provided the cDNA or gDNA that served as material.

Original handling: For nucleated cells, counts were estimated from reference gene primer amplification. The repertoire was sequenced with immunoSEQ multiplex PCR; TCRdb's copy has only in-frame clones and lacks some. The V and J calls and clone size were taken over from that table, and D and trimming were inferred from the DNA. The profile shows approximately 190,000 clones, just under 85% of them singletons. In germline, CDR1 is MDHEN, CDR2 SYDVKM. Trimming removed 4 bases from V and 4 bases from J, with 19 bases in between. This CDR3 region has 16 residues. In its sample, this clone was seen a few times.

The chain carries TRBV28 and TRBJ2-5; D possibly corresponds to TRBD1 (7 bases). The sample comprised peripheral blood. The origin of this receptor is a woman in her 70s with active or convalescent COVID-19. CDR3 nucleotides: TGTGCCAGCAGTTCACGGACAGGCGGGGTCAGAGAGACCCAGTACTTC. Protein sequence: CASSSRTGGVRETQYF.